The sequence of this T cell receptor beta chain was determined in a study of tumor-infiltrating lymphocytes in localized non-small cell lung cancer. Looking at the study overall: Several tumor histologies, both smoking statuses, and some post-neoadjuvant chemotherapy samples were included. Resected tumor was paired with non-adjacent uninvolved lung from the same patient.

Overall study findings and caveats: TCR sequencing covered a subset of patients with enough tissue.

The CDR3 is 14 amino acids. Germline V lookup: CDR1 MNHEY, CDR2 SMNVEV (reference sequence). V dropped 4 bases and J dropped 3 bases, with 12 bases sitting between them. About this clone itself: What it binds is unknown.

Method: immunoSEQ multiplex PCR; TCRdb's copy keeps in-frame clones and lacks some. Here the sample spans about 3,400 clones, about four fifths being singletons. The chain employs TRBV27 and TRBJ1-1; D call uncertain. The sequenced sample consisted of uninvolved lung tissue not adjacent to the tumor. The sequence came from a human donor with non-small cell lung cancer. CDR3 DNA sequence: TGTGCCAGCAGTTCCCTCGGGGTGGACACTGAAGCTTTCTTT. It codes for CASSSLGVDTEAFF.